This TCR beta chain is drawn from a study of a mutant IDH1 vaccine in newly diagnosed glioma. Study-level information: Patients underwent eight vaccinations, which took place in weeks 1, 3, 5, 7, 11, 15, 19 and 23. Before enrollment, patients got radiotherapy alone, temozolomide alone, or mostly the combination.

The CDR3 loop spans 14 amino acids. With 0 bases removed from V and 4 bases from J, the gap between germline ends came to 6 bases. Germline lookup yields CDR1 LGHNA and CDR2 YNFKEQ. Documented time point: week 5, during vaccination. In the vaccine, a single dose held 300 ug of the mutant IDH1 20-mer peptide, along with topical imiquimod. Assay used: immunoSEQ multiplex PCR; TCRdb lists only in-frame clones, some missing. Of some 55,000 clones listed, just under 90% are singletons. In the case of this clone: Its specificity is unknown.

The V call is TRBV4-2, the J call TRBJ2-2; D not certain. Sequencing used PBMCs, obtained from a glioma patient whose treatment included an IDH1 peptide vaccine. This clonotype was obtained from a woman in her thirties or forties with glioma. In DNA form, the CDR3 reads TGTGCCAGCAGCCAAGAACGGGTCACCGGGGAGCTGTTTTTT. Residues: CASSQERVTGELFF.